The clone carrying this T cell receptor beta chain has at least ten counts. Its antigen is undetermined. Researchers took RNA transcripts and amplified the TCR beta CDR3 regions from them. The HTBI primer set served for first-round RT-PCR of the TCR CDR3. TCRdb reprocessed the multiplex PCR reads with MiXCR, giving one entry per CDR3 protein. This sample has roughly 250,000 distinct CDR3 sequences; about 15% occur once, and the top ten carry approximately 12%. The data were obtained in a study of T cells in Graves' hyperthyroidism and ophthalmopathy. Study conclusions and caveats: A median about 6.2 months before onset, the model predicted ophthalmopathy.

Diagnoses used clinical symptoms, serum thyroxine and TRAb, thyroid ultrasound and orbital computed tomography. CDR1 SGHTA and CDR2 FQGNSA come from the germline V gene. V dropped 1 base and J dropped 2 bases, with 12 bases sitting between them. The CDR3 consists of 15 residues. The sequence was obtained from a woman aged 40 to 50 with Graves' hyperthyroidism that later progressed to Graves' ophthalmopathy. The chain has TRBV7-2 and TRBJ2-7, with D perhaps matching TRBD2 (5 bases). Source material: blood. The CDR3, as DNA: TGTGCCAGCAGCTTAGACGCGGGCCCCCCCTACGAGCAGTACTTC. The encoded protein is CASSLDAGPPYEQYF.